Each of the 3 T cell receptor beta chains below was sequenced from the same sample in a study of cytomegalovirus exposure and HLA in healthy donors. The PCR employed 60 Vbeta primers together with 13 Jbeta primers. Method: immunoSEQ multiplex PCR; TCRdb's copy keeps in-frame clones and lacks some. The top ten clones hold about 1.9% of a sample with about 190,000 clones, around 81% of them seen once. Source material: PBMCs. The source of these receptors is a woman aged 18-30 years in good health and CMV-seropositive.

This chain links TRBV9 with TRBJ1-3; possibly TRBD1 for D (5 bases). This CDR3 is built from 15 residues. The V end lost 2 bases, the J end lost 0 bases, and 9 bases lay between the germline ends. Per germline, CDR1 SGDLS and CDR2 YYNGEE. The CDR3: CASSVDSYSGNTIYF. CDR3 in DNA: TGTGCCAGCAGCGTCGACAGCTACTCTGGAAACACCATATATTTT.

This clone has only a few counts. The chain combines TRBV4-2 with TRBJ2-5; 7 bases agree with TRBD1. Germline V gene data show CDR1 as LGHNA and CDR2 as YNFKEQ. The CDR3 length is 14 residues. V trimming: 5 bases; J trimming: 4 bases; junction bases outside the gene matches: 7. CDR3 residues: CASSYLGGGETQYF. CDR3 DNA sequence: TGTGCCAGCAGCTATCTAGGGGGCGGAGAGACCCAGTACTTC.

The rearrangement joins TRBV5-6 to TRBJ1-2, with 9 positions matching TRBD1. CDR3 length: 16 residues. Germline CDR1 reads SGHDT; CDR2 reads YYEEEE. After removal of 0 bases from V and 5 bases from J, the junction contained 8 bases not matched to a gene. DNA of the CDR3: TGTGCCAGCAGCTTGGAAAATACAGGGGGCAGATATGGCTACACCTTC. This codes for CASSLENTGGRYGYTF.